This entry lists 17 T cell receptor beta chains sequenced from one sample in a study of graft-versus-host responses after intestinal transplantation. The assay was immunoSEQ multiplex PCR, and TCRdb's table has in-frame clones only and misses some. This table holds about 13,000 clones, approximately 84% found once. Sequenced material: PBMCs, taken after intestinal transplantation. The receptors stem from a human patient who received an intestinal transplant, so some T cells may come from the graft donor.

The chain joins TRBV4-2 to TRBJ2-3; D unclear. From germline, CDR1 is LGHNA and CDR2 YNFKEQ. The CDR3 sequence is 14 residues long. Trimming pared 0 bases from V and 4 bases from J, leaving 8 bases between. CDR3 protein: CASSQDIKADTQYF. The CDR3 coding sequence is TGTGCCAGCAGCCAAGATATCAAGGCAGATACGCAGTATTTT.

The CDR3 reads CASSLSGSSYNEQFF. The CDR3 region has the DNA TGTGCCAGCAGTCTTAGCGGAAGCTCCTACAATGAGCAGTTCTTC. The chain links TRBV27 to TRBJ2-1, with D possibly matching TRBD2 (6 bases). In germline, CDR1 is MNHEY, CDR2 SMNVEV (reference sequence). V lost 5 bases to trimming and J lost 0 bases, with 11 bases between them. The CDR3 length is 15 residues.

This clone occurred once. CDR3 in DNA: TGTGCCAGCAGCTTGAGGGCCGGGGAGCTGTTTTTT. It translates to CASSLRAGELFF. This chain joins TRBV7-6 and TRBJ2-2, with D possibly being TRBD2 (5 bases). This CDR3 region has 12 residues. The germline V gene has CDR1 SGHVS and CDR2 FNYEAQ. V lost 3 bases to trimming and J lost 6 bases, with 5 bases between them.

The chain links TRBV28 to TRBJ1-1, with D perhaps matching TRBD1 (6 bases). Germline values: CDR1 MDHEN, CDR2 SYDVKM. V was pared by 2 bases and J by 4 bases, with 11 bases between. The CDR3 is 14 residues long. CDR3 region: CASSLRGGTTEAFF. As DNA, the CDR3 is TGTGCCAGCAGTTTACGAGGGGGGACCACTGAAGCTTTCTTT.

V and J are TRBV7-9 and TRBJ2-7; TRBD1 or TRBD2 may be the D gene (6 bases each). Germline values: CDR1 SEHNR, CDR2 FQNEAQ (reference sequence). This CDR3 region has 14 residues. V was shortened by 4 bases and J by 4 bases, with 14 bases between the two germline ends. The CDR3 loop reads CASSSSGDFYEQYF. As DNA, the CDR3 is TGTGCCAGCAGCTCCTCAGGGGACTTTTACGAGCAGTACTTC.

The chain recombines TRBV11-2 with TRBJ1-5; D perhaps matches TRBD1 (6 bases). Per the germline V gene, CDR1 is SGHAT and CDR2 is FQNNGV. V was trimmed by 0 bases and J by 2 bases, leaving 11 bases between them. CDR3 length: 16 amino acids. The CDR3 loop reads CASSLDRRGGNQPQHF. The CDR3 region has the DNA TGTGCCAGCAGCTTAGATCGAAGGGGGGGCAATCAGCCCCAGCATTTT.

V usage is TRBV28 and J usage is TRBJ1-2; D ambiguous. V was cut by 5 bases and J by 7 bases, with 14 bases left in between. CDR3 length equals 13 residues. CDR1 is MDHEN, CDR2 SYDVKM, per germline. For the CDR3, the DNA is TGTGCCAGCAGTCCGCCTCACCCGTCTGGCTACACCTTC. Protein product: CASSPPHPSGYTF.

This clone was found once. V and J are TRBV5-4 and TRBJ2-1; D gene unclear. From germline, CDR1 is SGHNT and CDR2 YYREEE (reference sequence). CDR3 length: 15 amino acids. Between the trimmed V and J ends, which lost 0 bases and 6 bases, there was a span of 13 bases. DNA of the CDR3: TGTGCCAGCAGCTTGGGACTCGGCCCCGTCAATGAGCAGTTCTTC. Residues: CASSLGLGPVNEQFF.

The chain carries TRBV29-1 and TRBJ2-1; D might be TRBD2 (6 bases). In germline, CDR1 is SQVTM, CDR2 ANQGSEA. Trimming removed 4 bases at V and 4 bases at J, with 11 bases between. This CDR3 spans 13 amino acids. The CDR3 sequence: CSVGQGGYNEQFF. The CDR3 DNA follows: TGCAGCGTTGGGCAGGGAGGATACAATGAGCAGTTCTTC.

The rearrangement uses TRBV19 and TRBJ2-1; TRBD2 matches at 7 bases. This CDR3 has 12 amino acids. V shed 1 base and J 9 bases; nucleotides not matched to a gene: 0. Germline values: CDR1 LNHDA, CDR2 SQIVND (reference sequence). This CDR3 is CASSIAGGEQFF. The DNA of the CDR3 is TGTGCCAGTAGTATAGCGGGAGGTGAGCAGTTCTTC. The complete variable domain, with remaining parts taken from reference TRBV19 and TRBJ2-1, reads DGGITQSPKYLFRKEGQNVTLSCEQNLNHDAMYWYRQDPGQGLRLIYYSQIVNDFQKGDIAEGYSVSREKKESFPLTVTSAQKNPTAFYLCASSIAGGEQFFGPGTRLTVL.

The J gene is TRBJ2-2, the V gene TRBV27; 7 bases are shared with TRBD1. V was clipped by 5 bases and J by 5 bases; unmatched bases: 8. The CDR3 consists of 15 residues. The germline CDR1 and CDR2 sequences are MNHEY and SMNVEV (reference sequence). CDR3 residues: CASSPQGVRTGELFF. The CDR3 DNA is TGTGCCAGCAGTCCCCAGGGGGTACGGACCGGGGAGCTGTTTTTT.

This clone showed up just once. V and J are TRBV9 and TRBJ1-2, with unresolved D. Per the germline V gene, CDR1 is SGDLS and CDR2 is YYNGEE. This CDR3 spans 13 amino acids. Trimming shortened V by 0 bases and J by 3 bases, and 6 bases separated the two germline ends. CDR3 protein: CASSVATDYGYTF. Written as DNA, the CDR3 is TGTGCCAGCAGCGTAGCTACCGACTATGGCTACACCTTC. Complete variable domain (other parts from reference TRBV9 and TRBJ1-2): DSGVTQTPKHLITATGQRVTLRCSPRSGDLSVYWYQQSLDQGLQFLIQYYNGEERAKGNILERFSAQQFPDLHSELNLSSLELGDSALYFCASSVATDYGYTFGSGTRLTVV.

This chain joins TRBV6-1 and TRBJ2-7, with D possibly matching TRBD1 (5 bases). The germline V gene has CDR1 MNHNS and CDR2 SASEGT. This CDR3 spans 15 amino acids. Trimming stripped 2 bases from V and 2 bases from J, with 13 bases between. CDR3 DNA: TGTGCCAGCAGTGAACTCCAGGGTGTCACCTACGAGCAGTACTTC. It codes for CASSELQGVTYEQYF.

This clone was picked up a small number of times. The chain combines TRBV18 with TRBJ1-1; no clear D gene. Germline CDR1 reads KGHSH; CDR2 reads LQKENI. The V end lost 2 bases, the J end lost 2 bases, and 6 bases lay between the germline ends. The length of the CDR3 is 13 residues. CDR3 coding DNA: TGTGCCAGCTCACCAGCAGAAAACACTGAAGCTTTCTTT. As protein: CASSPAENTEAFF.

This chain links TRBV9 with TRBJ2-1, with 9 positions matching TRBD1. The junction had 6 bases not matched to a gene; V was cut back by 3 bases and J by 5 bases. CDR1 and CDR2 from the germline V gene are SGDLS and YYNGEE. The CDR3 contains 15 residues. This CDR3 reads CASSGGDRAHNEQFF. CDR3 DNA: TGTGCCAGCAGCGGGGGGGACAGGGCCCACAATGAGCAGTTCTTC.

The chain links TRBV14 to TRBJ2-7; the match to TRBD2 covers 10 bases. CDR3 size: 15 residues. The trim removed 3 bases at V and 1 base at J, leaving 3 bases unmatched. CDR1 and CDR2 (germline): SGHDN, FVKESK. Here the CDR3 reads CASSQLAGVSYEQYF. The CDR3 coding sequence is TGTGCCAGCAGCCAGCTAGCGGGAGTGTCCTACGAGCAGTACTTC.

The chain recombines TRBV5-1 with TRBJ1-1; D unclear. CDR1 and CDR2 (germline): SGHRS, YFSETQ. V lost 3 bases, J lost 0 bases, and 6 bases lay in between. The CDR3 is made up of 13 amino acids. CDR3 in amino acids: CASSSGLNTEAFF. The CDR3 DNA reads TGCGCCAGCAGCTCCGGACTGAACACTGAAGCTTTCTTT.